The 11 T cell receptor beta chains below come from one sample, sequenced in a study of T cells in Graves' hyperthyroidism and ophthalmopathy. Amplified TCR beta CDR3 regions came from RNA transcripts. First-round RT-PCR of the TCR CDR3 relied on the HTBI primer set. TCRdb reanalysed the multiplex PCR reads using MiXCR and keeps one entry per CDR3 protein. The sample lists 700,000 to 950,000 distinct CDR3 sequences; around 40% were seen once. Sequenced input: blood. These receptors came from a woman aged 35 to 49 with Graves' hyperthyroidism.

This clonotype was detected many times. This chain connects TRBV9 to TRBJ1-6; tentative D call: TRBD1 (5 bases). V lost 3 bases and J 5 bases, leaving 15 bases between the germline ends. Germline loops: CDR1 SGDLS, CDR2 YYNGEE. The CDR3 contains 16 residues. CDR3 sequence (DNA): TGTGCCAGCAGCGCCGAACACGGGACGGATAATTCACCCCTCCACTTT. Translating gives CASSAEHGTDNSPLHF.

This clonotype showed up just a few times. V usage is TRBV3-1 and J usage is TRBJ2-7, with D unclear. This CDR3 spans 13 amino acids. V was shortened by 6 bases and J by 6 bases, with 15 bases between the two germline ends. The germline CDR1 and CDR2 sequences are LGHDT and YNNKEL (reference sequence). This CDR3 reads CASRPRTAGEQYF. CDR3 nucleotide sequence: TGTGCCAGCAGGCCACGGACGGCCGGCGAGCAGTACTTC.

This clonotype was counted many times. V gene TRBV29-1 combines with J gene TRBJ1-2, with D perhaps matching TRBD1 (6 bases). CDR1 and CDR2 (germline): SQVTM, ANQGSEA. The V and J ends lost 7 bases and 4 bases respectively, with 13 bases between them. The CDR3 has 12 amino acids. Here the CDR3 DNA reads TGCAGCGCCAAGATGGACAGCTATGGCTACACCTTC. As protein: CSAKMDSYGYTF.

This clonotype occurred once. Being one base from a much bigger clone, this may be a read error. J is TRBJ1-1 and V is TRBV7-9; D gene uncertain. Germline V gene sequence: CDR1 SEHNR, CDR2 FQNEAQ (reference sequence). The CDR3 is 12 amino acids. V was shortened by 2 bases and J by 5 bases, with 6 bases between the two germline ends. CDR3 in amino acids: CASSLPLTEAFF. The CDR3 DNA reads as TGTGCCAGCAGCTTACCCCTGACTGAAGCTTTCTTT.

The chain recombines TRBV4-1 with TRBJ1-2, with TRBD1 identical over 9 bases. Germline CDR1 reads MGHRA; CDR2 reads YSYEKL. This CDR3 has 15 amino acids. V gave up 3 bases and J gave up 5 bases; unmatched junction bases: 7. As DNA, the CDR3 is TGCGCCAGCAGCCAGAGGGACAGGGAAGCTTATGGCTACACCTTC. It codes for CASSQRDREAYGYTF.

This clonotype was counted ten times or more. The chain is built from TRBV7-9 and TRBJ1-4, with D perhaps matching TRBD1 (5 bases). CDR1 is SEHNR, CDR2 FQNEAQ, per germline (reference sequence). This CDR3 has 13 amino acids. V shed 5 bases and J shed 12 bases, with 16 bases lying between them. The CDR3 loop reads CASSPHGGGELFF. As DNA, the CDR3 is TGTGCCAGCAGCCCCCACGGGGGGGGAGAACTGTTTTTT.

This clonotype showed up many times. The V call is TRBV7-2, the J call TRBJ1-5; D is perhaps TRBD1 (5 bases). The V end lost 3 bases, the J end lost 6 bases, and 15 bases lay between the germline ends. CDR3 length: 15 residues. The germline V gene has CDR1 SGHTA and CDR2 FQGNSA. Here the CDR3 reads CASSFWAGKGQPQHF. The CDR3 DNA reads TGTGCCAGCAGCTTTTGGGCAGGGAAGGGTCAGCCCCAGCATTTT.

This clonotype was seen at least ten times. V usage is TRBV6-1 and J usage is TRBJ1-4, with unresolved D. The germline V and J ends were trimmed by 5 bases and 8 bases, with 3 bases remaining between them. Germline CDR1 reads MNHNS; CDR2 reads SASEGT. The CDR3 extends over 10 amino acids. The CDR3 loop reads CASSYEKLFF. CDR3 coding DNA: TGTGCCAGCAGTTACGAAAAACTGTTTTTT.

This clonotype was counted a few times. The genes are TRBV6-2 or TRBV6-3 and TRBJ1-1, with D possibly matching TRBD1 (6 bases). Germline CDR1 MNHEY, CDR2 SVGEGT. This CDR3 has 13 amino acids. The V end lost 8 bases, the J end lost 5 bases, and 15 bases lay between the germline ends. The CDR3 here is CASVRTGLTEAFF. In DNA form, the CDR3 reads TGTGCCAGCGTAAGAACAGGGTTAACTGAAGCTTTCTTT.

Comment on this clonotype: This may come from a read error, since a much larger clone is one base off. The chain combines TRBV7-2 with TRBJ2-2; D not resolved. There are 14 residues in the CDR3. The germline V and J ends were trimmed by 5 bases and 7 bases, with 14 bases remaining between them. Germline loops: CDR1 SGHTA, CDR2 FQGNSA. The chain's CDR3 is CASSPTFLLGELFF. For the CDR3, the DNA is TGTGCCAGCAGCCCAACCTTCCTTCTCGGGGAGCTGTTTTTT.

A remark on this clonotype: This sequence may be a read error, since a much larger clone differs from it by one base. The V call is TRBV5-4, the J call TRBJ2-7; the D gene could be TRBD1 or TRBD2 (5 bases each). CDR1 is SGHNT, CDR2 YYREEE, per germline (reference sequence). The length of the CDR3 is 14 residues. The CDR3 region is CTSSPPGRTYEQYF. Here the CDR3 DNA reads TGTACCAGCAGCCCACCGGGACGGACCTACGAGCAGTACTTC.